The TCR beta chain described here comes from a study of beta chain features in type 1 diabetes. Turning to the study itself: All samples combined gave around 100,000,000 sorted cells for examination. Overall study results and limits: Type 1 diabetes patients had fewer VDJ junction insertions and more deletions. A potential PCR bias toward shorter templates would be equal in patient and control samples. The naive, central memory and Treg TCRB repertoires showed an apparent similarity that was greater among patients than among healthy donors. Among patients with Type 1 diabetes, TCRB CDR3s were moderately but significantly shorter in every one of the four CD4+ subsets.

Isolated RNA was reverse transcribed in full, so expressed TCRB transcripts were sequenced. Produced via immunoSEQ multiplex PCR; TCRdb's table is partial and in-frame only. Found here are over 150,000 clones, approximately 7.8% of them singletons; the top ten hold about 0.9%. The sample holds a few counts of this clone. Its target is unknown. This CDR3 comprises 16 residues. Trimming removed 1 base from V and 4 bases from J, with 16 bases in between. Germline V gene sequence: CDR1 SGHAT, CDR2 FQNNGV. Specimen: central memory CD4+ T cells from blood. This clonotype was obtained from a middle-aged woman with type 1 diabetes. The chain employs TRBV11-2 and TRBJ1-2; D not certain. The CDR3 protein is CASSLGTPGTTYGYTF. The DNA for the CDR3 is TGTGCCAGCAGCTTAGGCACGCCAGGCACGACCTATGGCTACACCTTC.